The T cell receptor (beta chain) under discussion was sequenced for a study of T-cell memory formation after mild COVID-19. As for the study in general: TCR clusters were largely donor specific.

TCR alpha and TCR beta cDNA libraries with sample barcodes and UMIs came from 5'RACE using constant-segment primers. MiXCR was run by TCRdb on the 5' RACE reads, yielding one entry per CDR3 protein. Of 550,000 to 700,000 distinct CDR3 sequences listed, around 17% are singletons. CDR3 length: 15 residues. Germline V CDR1 and CDR2: SGHTA, FQGNSA. V was clipped by 3 bases and J by 1 base, with 13 bases between them. The sample consisted of PBMCs or a T cell subset sorted from them (not recorded which). The rearrangement joins TRBV7-2 to TRBJ2-7; D possibly corresponds to TRBD1 (5 bases). This sequence originates from an adult woman who had mild COVID-19 (a few samples of this study predate the infection). Cell type and time point are not known. The CDR3 spells CASSFRGRQSYEQYF. The CDR3 DNA reads as TGTGCCAGCAGCTTCCGTGGAAGACAGTCCTACGAGCAGTACTTC.